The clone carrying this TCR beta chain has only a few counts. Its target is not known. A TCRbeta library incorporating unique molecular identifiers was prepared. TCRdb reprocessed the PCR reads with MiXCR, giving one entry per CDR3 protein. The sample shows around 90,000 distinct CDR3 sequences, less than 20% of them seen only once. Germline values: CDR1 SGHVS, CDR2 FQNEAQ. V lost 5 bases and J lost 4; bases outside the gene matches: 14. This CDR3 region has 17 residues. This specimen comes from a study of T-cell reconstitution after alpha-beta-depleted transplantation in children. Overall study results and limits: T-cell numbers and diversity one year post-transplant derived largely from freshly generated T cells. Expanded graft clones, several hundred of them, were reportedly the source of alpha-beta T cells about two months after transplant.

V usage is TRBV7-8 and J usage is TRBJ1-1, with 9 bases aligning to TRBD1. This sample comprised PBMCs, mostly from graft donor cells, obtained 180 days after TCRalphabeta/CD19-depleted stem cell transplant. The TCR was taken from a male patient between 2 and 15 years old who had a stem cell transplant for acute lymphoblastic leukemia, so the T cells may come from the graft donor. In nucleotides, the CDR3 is TGTGCCAGCAGCCATCAAAGGTTCCGGGACAGGGCCACTGAAGCTTTCTTT. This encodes CASSHQRFRDRATEAFF.